This T cell receptor (beta chain) was sequenced in a study of tumor-infiltrating lymphocytes in primary liver carcinoma. Study at large: Sample yields of productive TCRbeta reads, ranging from roughly 3.65 to 7.5 million, were similar across tissue types.

Starting material of around 490 ng total RNA yielded TCR beta cDNA via a constant-region primer. Libraries of TCR beta came from three nested multiplex PCR rounds with slightly modified ARM-PCR. Investigators reported that the first two PCR rounds, at 10 cycles each, used TRBV1-TRBV30 forward primers with a C-beta reverse primer. TCRdb recomputed calls from the multiplex PCR reads with MiXCR, one row per CDR3 protein. The sample lists fewer than 400,000 distinct CDR3 sequences; approximately 65% were seen once. The length of the CDR3 is 13 residues. Between the trimmed V and J ends, which lost 3 bases and 2 bases, there was a span of 11 bases. From germline, CDR1 is SQVTM and CDR2 ANQGSEA. The sample holds many counts of this clonotype. What it binds is not known. Study-level findings and limits: The study found a significantly higher top-250-clone fraction in tumors than in blood (p = 0.039).

The study extracted blood RNA from unsorted whole blood and also extracted germline DNA. J is TRBJ2-7 and V is TRBV29-1; possible D gene TRBD1, 6 bases. The sample taken for sequencing was peripheral blood. The clonotype was recovered from a man in his forties with primary liver carcinoma and hepatitis B virus infection. The CDR3 DNA is TGCAGCGTTGAGGCAGGGGCACCCTACGAGCAGTACTTC. Amino acids: CSVEAGAPYEQYF.